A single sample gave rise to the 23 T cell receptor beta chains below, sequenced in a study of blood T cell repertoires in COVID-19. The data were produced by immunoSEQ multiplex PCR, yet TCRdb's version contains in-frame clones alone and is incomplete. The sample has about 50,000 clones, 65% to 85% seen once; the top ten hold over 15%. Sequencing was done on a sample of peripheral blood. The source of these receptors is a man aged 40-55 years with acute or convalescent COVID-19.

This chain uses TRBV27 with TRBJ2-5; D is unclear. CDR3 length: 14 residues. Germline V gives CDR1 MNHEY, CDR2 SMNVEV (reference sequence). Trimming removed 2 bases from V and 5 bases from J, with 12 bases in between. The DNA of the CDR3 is TGTGCCAGCAGTTTAAAGTGGGCAATGGAGACCCAGTACTTC. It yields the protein CASSLKWAMETQYF.

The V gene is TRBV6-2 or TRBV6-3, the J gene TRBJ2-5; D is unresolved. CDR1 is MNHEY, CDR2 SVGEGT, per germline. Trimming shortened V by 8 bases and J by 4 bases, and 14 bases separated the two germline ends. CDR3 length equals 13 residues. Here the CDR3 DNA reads TGTGCCAGCGGCCACCCAGTTCTAGAGACCCAGTACTTC. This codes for CASGHPVLETQYF.

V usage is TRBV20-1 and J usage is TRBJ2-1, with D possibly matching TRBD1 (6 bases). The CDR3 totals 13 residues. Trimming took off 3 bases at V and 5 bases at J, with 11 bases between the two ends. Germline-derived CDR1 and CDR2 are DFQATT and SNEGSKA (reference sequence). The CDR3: CSASGGNNNEQFF. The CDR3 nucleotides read TGCAGTGCTAGTGGGGGCAATAACAATGAGCAGTTCTTC.

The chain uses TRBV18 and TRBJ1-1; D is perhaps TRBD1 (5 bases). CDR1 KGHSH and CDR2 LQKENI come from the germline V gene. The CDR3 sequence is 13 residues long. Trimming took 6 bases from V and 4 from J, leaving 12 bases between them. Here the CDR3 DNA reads TGTGCCAGCTCTCCGACAGATTCCACTGAAGCTTTCTTT. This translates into CASSPTDSTEAFF.

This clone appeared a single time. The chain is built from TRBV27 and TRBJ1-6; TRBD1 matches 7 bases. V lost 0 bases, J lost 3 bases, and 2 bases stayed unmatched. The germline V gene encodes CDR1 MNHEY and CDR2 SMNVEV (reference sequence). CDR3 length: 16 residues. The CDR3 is CASSLSGTVYNSPLHF. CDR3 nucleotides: TGTGCCAGCAGTTTATCCGGGACAGTCTATAATTCACCCCTCCACTTT.

In nucleotides, the CDR3 is TGTGCCAGCAGTGAAATGGCGGGAGGGTTGTACGAGCAGTACTTC. Encoded protein: CASSEMAGGLYEQYF. The V call is TRBV6-1, the J call TRBJ2-7; 9 bases agree with TRBD2. The CDR3 length is 15 residues. Germline CDR1 MNHNS, CDR2 SASEGT. Unmatched junction bases numbered 6, after V lost 2 bases and J lost 4 bases.

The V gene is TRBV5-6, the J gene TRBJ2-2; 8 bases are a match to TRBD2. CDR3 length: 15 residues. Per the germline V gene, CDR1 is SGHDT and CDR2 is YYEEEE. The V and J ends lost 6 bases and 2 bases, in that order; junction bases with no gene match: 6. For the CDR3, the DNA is TGTGCCAGCACCAAGGGACTAGATAACACCGGGGAGCTGTTTTTT. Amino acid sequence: CASTKGLDNTGELFF.

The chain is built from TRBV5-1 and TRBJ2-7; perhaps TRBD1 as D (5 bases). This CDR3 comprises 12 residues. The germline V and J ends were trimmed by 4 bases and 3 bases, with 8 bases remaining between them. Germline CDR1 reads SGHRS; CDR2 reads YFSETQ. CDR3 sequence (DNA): TGCGCCAGCAGCGCGACAGTCTACGAGCAGTACTTC. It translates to CASSATVYEQYF.

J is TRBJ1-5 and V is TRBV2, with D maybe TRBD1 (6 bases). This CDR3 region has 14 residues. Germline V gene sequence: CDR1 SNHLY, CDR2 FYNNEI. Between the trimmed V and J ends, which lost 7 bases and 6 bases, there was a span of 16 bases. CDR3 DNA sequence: TGTGCCAGCACCCGCAGGGGAGTGGGTCAGCCCCAGCATTTT. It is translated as CASTRRGVGQPQHF. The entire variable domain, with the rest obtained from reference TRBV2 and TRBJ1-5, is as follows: EPEVTQTPSHQVTQMGQEVILRCVPISNHLYFYWYRQILGQKVEFLVSFYNNEISEKSEIFDDQFSVERPDGSNFTLKIRSTKLEDSAMYFCASTRRGVGQPQHFGDGTRLSIL.

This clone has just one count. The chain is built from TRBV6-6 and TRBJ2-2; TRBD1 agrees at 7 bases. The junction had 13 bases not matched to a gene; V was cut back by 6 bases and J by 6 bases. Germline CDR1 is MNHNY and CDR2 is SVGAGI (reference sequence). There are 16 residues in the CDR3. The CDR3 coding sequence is TGTGCCAGCAGCCCTATCCGGGACAGTCTAGCCGGGGAGCTGTTTTTT. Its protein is CASSPIRDSLAGELFF.

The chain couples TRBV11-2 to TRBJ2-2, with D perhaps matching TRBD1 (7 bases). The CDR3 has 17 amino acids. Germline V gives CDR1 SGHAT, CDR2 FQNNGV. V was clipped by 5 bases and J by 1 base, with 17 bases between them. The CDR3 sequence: CASSHRQGGQNTGELFF. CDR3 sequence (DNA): TGTGCCAGCAGCCATCGACAGGGAGGCCAGAACACCGGGGAGCTGTTTTTT.

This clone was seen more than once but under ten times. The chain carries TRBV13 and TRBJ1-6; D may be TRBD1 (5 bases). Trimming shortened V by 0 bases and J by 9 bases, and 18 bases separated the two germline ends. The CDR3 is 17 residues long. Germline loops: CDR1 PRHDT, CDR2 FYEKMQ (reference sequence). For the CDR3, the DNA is TGTGCCAGCAGCTTAGGGAGCTTGGGGCAGGCCGGTTCACCCCTCCACTTT. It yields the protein CASSLGSLGQAGSPLHF.

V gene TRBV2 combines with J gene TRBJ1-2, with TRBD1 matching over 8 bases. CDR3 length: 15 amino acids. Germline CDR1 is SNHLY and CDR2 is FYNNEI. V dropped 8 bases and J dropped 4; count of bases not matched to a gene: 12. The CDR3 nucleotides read TGTGCCAGCCAAGCCAAACAGGGGGTGGGCTATGGCTACACCTTC. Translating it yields CASQAKQGVGYGYTF.

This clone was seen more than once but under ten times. CDR3 in DNA: TGTGCCAGCAGAAGCGAGGGAGAGACCCAGTACTTC. This gives the protein CASRSEGETQYF. The genes are TRBV12-3 or TRBV12-4 and TRBJ2-5, with D possibly TRBD2 on 5 matching bases. Trimming pared 6 bases from V and 4 bases from J, leaving 9 bases between. CDR3 length: 12 amino acids.

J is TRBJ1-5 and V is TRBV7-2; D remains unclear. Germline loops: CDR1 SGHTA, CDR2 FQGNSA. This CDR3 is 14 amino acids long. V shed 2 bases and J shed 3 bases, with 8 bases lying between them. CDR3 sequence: CASSLSGYNQPQHF. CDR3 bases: TGTGCCAGCAGCTTATCAGGCTACAATCAGCCCCAGCATTTT.

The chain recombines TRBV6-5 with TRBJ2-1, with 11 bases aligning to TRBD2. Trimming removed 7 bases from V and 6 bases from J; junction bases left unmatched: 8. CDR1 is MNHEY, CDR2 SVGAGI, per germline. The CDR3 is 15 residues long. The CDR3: CASTVAGGPANEQFF. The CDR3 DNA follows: TGTGCCAGCACCGTAGCGGGGGGGCCGGCCAATGAGCAGTTCTTC.

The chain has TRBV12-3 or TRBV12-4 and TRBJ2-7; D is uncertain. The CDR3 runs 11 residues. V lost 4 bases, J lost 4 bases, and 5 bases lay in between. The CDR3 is CASSYRYEQYF. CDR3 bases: TGTGCCAGCAGTTATCGGTACGAGCAGTACTTC.

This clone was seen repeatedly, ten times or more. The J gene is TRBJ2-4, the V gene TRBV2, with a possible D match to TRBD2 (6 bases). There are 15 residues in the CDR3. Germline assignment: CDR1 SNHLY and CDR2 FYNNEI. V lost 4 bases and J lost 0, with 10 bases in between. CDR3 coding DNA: TGTGCCAGCAGTGTTCCAGCGGGAGCCAAAAACATTCAGTACTTC. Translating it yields CASSVPAGAKNIQYF.

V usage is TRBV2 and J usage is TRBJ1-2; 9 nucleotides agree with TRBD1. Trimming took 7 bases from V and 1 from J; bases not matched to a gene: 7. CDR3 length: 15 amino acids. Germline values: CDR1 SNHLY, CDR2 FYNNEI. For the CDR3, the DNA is TGTGCCAGCACTCCACAGGGGGCGAGTAACTATGGCTACACCTTC. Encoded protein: CASTPQGASNYGYTF.

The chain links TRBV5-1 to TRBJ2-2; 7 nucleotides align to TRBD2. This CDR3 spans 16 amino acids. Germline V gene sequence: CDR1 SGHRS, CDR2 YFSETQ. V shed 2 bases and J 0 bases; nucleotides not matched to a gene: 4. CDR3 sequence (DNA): TGCGCCAGCAGCTTTAAAGCGGGATCGAACACCGGGGAGCTGTTTTTT. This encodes CASSFKAGSNTGELFF.

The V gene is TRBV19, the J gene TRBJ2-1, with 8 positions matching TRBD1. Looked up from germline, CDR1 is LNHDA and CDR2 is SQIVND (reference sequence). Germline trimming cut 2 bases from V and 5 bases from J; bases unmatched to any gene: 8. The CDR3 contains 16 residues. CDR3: CASSIRKQGGHNEQFF. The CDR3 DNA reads TGTGCCAGTAGTATAAGGAAACAGGGGGGACACAATGAGCAGTTCTTC.

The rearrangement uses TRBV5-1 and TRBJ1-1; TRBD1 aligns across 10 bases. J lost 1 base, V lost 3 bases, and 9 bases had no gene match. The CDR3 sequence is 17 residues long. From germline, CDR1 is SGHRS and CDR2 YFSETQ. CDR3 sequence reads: CASSSGTGVSGNTEAFF. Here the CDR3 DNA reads TGCGCCAGCAGCTCCGGGACAGGGGTGTCTGGGAACACTGAAGCTTTCTTT.

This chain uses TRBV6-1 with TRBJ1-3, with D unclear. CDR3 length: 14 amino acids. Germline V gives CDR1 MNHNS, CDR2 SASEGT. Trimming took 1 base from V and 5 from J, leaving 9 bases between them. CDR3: CASSEGTSRNTIYF. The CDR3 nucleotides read TGTGCCAGCAGTGAAGGAACAAGTCGAAACACCATATATTTT.